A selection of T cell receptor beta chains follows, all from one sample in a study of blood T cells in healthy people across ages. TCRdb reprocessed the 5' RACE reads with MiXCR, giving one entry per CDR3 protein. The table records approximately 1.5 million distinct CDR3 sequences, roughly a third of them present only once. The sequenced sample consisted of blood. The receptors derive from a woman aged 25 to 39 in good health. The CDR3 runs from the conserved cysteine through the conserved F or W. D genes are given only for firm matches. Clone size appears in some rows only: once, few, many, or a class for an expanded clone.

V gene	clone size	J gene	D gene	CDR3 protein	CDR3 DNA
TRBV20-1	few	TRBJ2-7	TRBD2	CSAREGTSETYEQYF	TGCAGTGCTAGAGAAGGGACTAGCGAGACCTACGAGCAGTACTTC
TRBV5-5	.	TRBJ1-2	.	CASSLGQSYYGYTF	TGTGCCAGCAGCTTGGGACAGAGCTACTATGGCTACACCTTC
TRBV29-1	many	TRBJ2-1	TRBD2	CSLYGPSGGRKSSYNEQFF	TGCAGCCTATACGGGCCCAGCGGGGGACGAAAGAGCTCCTACAATGAGCAGTTCTTC
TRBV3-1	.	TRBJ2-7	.	CASSQSRADEQYF	TGTGCCAGCAGCCAGAGCAGGGCGGACGAGCAGTACTTC
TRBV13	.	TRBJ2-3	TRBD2	CASLGTSGRGSQYF	TGTGCCAGCCTAGGCACTAGCGGGAGAGGGTCGCAGTATTTT
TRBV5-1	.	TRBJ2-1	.	CASSLGGAVDNEQFF	TGCGCCAGCAGCTTGGGTGGGGCGGTGGACAATGAGCAGTTCTTC
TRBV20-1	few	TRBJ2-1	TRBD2	CSARDLAGPWDEQFF	TGCAGTGCTAGAGACCTAGCGGGACCCTGGGATGAGCAGTTCTTC
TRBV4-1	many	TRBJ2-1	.	CASSQGRGTDNEQFF	TGCGCCAGCAGCCAGGGTCGGGGTACGGACAATGAGCAGTTCTTC
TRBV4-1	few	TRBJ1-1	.	CASSQDRTFISAGHPIDTEAFF	TGCGCCAGCAGCCAAGATCGTACTTTCATCTCGGCAGGGCACCCCATAGACACTGAAGCTTTCTTT
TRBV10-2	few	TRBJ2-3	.	CASSEGRGKTDTQYF	TGCGCCAGCAGTGAAGGTCGGGGGAAGACAGATACGCAGTATTTT
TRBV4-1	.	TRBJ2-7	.	CASSQKQFRDAYEQYF	TGCGCCAGCAGCCAAAAGCAATTCCGGGACGCCTACGAGCAGTACTTC
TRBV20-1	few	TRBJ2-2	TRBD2	CSGTSGYTGELFF	TGCAGTGGGACTAGCGGATACACCGGGGAGCTGTTTTTT
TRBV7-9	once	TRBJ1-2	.	CASSRASQGDGYTF	TGTGCCAGCAGCCGTGCGAGTCAGGGTGATGGCTACACCTTC
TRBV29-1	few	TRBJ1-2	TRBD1	CSGGDRANYGYTF	TGCAGCGGGGGGGACAGGGCTAACTATGGCTACACCTTC
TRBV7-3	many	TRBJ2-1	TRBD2	CASSAGSGLAGDEQFF	TGTGCCAGCAGCGCTGGTTCGGGACTAGCGGGAGATGAGCAGTTCTTC
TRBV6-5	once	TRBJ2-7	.	CAGSYPDGEQYF	TGTGCCGGCAGTTACCCCGACGGCGAGCAGTACTTC
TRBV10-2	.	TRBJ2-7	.	CASSESGQGKREQYF	TGCGCCAGCAGTGAGTCGGGGCAGGGGAAAAGAGAGCAGTACTTC
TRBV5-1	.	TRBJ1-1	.	CASSFTQNTEAFF	TGCGCCAGCAGCTTTACACAGAACACTGAAGCTTTCTTT
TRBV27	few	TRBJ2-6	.	CASSRGGYGANVLTF	TGTGCCAGCAGTCGAGGGGGTTACGGGGCCAACGTCCTGACTTTC
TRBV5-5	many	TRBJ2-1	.	CASSLNSHEQFF	TGTGCCAGCAGCTTGAATAGCCATGAGCAGTTCTTC